The 22 T cell receptor beta chains below all came from one sample that was sequenced in a study of human thymus T cells. Produced via immunoSEQ multiplex PCR; TCRdb's table is partial and in-frame only. Among about 130,000 clones listed, 90% to 95% were seen once. During corrective heart surgery, resections were taken, and the thymus tissue came from them. The specimen sequenced was thymus tissue. These receptors originate from a boy under three years old with a congenital heart defect but otherwise immunologically healthy.

CDR3 sequence reads: CASSGSGGGNTEAFF. The CDR3 DNA follows: TGTGCCAGCAGTGGATCCGGAGGTGGGAACACTGAAGCTTTCTTT. This rearrangement joins TRBV25-1 to TRBJ1-1, with no clear D. Deletions cut 4 bases from V and 1 base from J, with 13 bases between. The germline gives CDR1 MGHDK, CDR2 SYGVNS. The CDR3 has 15 residues.

The chain uses TRBV7-3 and TRBJ1-4; D unresolved. The CDR3 loop spans 15 amino acids. Trimming took off 5 bases at V and 8 bases at J, with 18 bases between the two ends. Germline V gives CDR1 SGHTA, CDR2 FQGTGA. CDR3 region: CASSARTAVGEKLFF. The CDR3 DNA reads as TGTGCCAGCAGCGCGCGGACCGCAGTAGGGGAAAAACTGTTTTTT. Complete variable domain (other parts from reference TRBV7-3 and TRBJ1-4): GAGVSQTPSNKVTEKGKYVELRCDPISGHTALYWYRQSLGQGPEFLIYFQGTGAADDSGLPNDRFFAVRPEGSVSTLKIQRTERGDSAVYLCASSARTAVGEKLFFGSGTQLSVL.

The chain has TRBV7-6 and TRBJ2-7, with D perhaps assigned TRBD1 or TRBD2 (6 bases each). The CDR3 totals 15 residues. V lost 5 bases and J lost 5, with 19 bases in between. Germline V gene sequence: CDR1 SGHVS, CDR2 FNYEAQ. CDR3 in amino acids: CASSPGAPGADEQYF. The CDR3 DNA is TGTGCCAGCAGCCCAGGGGCTCCGGGGGCGGACGAGCAGTACTTC. The entire variable domain, with the rest obtained from reference TRBV7-6 and TRBJ2-7, is as follows: GAGVSQSPRYKVTKRGQDVALRCDPISGHVSLYWYRQALGQGPEFLTYFNYEAQQDKSGLPNDRFSAERPEGSISTLTIQRTEQRDSAMYRCASSPGAPGADEQYFGPGTRLTVT.

This rearrangement joins TRBV7-9 to TRBJ2-5; TRBD1 or TRBD2 may be the D gene (5 bases each). This CDR3 is built from 17 residues. Germline CDR1 is SEHNR and CDR2 is FQNEAQ (reference sequence). V was clipped by 6 bases and J by 2 bases, with 22 bases between them. For the CDR3, the DNA is TGTGCCAGCAGTATGACTGGGACGCCCCCCACACAAGAGACCCAGTACTTC. Amino acids: CASSMTGTPPTQETQYF. The variable domain in full, completed from reference TRBV7-9 and TRBJ2-5, reads DTGVSQNPRHKITKRGQNVTFRCDPISEHNRLYWYRQTLGQGPEFLTYFQNEAQLEKSRLLSDRFSAERPKGSFSTLEIQRTEQGDSAMYLCASSMTGTPPTQETQYFGPGTRLLVL.

The J gene is TRBJ2-1, the V gene TRBV1; TRBD1 is the table's D call and was not checked against the DNA. TRBV1 is annotated as a pseudogene. This CDR3 comprises 14 residues. CDR3 DNA sequence: TGCACCAGCAGCCAAGCGGCGACAGGGCAGGAGCAGTTCTTC. Encoded protein: CTSSQAATGQEQFF.

This chain uses TRBV6-6 with TRBJ1-2, with a possible D match to TRBD1 (6 bases). The ends were cut back, 7 bases at V and 8 bases at J, with 17 bases in the middle. This CDR3 comprises 13 residues. The germline gives CDR1 MNHNY, CDR2 SVGAGI (reference sequence). CDR3 sequence: CASTAVRGGGYTF. The CDR3 DNA follows: TGTGCCAGCACTGCCGTCAGGGGTGGGGGCTACACCTTC.

The chain links TRBV7-9 to TRBJ2-2; a possible D gene is TRBD2 (5 bases). Germline V gives CDR1 SEHNR, CDR2 FQNEAQ (reference sequence). The CDR3 totals 17 residues. Trimming cost V 6 bases and J 2 bases, with 19 bases left between them. The CDR3 nucleotides read TGTGCCAGCAGTCCTATGACTAAAACGGGTAACACCGGGGAGCTGTTTTTT. Protein product: CASSPMTKTGNTGELFF.

The V gene is TRBV7-2, the J gene TRBJ1-3, with TRBD1 matching over 7 bases. Trimming removed 5 bases from V and 8 bases from J; junction bases left unmatched: 6. Germline assignment: CDR1 SGHTA and CDR2 FQGNSA. This CDR3 is 13 amino acids long. The CDR3 sequence is CASSPRQGHTIYF. The CDR3 nucleotides read TGTGCCAGCAGCCCCCGACAGGGCCACACCATATATTTT.

This clone was seen a single time. The chain recombines TRBV4-3 with TRBJ2-1, with TRBD1 as a possible D gene (5 bases). Trimming left V 0 bases short and J 6 bases short, with 12 bases between. The CDR3 consists of 15 residues. CDR1 and CDR2 (germline): LGHNA, YSLEER. The CDR3: CASSQEWTPSNEQFF. DNA for the CDR3: TGCGCCAGCAGCCAAGAATGGACACCGTCCAATGAGCAGTTCTTC.

The V call is TRBV27, the J call TRBJ2-2, with a weak D call TRBD2 (6 bases). V lost 0 bases to trimming and J lost 0 bases, with 8 bases between them. The germline gives CDR1 MNHEY, CDR2 SMNVEV (reference sequence). CDR3 length equals 16 residues. The chain's CDR3 is CASSLSGTPNTGELFF. The CDR3 bases are TGTGCCAGCAGTTTATCGGGGACTCCGAACACCGGGGAGCTGTTTTTT.

CDR3 nucleotides: TGTGCCAGCTCACCACGCAAGGGGACTGCTAACTATGGCTACACCTTC. It codes for CASSPRKGTANYGYTF. The chain couples TRBV18 to TRBJ1-2; tentatively, D is TRBD1 (5 bases). V was trimmed by 1 base and J by 0 bases, leaving 12 bases between them. The CDR3 length is 16 residues. Per germline, CDR1 KGHSH and CDR2 LQKENI.

The chain combines TRBV30 with TRBJ2-1; perhaps D is TRBD1 or TRBD2 (5 bases each). Germline V gene sequence: CDR1 GTSNPN, CDR2 SVGIG (reference sequence). CDR3 length: 17 residues. The V and J ends lost 2 bases and 0 bases respectively, with 17 bases between them. The CDR3: CAWSLPGPKSSYNEQFF. For the CDR3, the DNA is TGTGCCTGGAGTTTACCGGGACCCAAGAGCTCCTACAATGAGCAGTTCTTC.

V is TRBV6-1 and J is TRBJ1-4; D is unclear. Germline assignment: CDR1 MNHNS and CDR2 SASEGT. The CDR3 loop spans 13 amino acids. Trimming pared 10 bases from V and 4 bases from J, leaving 13 bases between. This chain's CDR3 is CATRTEDNEKLFF. The CDR3, as DNA: TGTGCCACCAGGACCGAAGATAATGAAAAACTGTTTTTT.

The chain uses TRBV15 and TRBJ1-5; a possible D gene is TRBD1 (5 bases). V was pared by 1 base and J by 0 bases, with 10 bases between. From germline, CDR1 is LNHNV and CDR2 YYDKDF (reference sequence). The length of the CDR3 is 16 residues. The CDR3 region has the DNA TGTGCCACCAGCAGAGGACAGATCGATAGCAATCAGCCCCAGCATTTT. Protein: CATSRGQIDSNQPQHF. The full variable domain, in which reference TRBV15 and TRBJ1-5 provide the parts outside the CDR3, is DAMVIQNPRYQVTQFGKPVTLSCSQTLNHNVMYWYQQKSSQAPKLLFHYYDKDFNNEADTPDNFQSRRPNTSFCFLDIRSPGLGDTAMYLCATSRGQIDSNQPQHFGDGTRLSIL.

This sequence joins TRBV30 and TRBJ1-3; the D gene is possibly TRBD1 (5 bases). The CDR3 runs 18 residues. V was cut by 4 bases and J by 3 bases, with 25 bases left in between. Germline V gene sequence: CDR1 GTSNPN, CDR2 SVGIG (reference sequence). CDR3 protein: CAWTLPRGRGRNGNTIYF. The CDR3 nucleotides are TGTGCCTGGACCCTACCACGAGGAAGGGGTAGGAATGGAAACACCATATATTTT.

This clone was found once. CDR3 sequence (DNA): TGCGCCAGCCGACAGGTCCGGGCCCCTAATGAAAAACTGTTTTTT. It yields the protein CASRQVRAPNEKLFF. This chain links TRBV5-1 with TRBJ1-4, with D possibly TRBD1 on 6 matching bases. The CDR3 is 15 residues long. V lost 7 bases and J 3 bases, leaving 16 bases between the germline ends. The germline gives CDR1 SGHRS, CDR2 YFSETQ.

The chain has TRBV7-9 and TRBJ2-7; 11 positions agree with TRBD1. From germline, CDR1 is SEHNR and CDR2 FQNEAQ (reference sequence). Germline trimming cut 4 bases from V and 4 bases from J; bases unmatched to any gene: 6. This CDR3 is built from 15 residues. The CDR3 region has the DNA TGTGCCAGCAGCTCCGGGGACAGGGGGAAGTACGAGCAGTACTTC. Translating gives CASSSGDRGKYEQYF.

Written as DNA, the CDR3 is TGTGCCTGGAGTCCCCGGGACAGGGATGGAAACACCATATATTTT. Translated, it gives CAWSPRDRDGNTIYF. The V gene is TRBV30, the J gene TRBJ1-3; 9 bases agree with TRBD1. J was trimmed by 3 bases and V by 2 bases; bases with no gene match: 5. Germline CDR1 GTSNPN, CDR2 SVGIG (reference sequence). This CDR3 is built from 15 residues.

This chain links TRBV28 with TRBJ2-1; D might be TRBD2 (5 bases). V was clipped by 10 bases and J by 4 bases, with 20 bases between them. CDR1 is MDHEN, CDR2 SYDVKM, per germline. This CDR3 contains 15 residues. The CDR3 bases are TGTGCCACCCGAGGTGGGAGTGAGGCTTACAATGAGCAGTTCTTC. Its protein product is CATRGGSEAYNEQFF.

J is TRBJ2-6 and V is TRBV4-1; 7 bases are shared with TRBD2. This CDR3 comprises 16 residues. Losses at the gene ends were 0 bases for V and 6 bases for J; bases not matched to a gene: 5. Germline CDR1 MGHRA, CDR2 YSYEKL. For the CDR3, the DNA is TGCGCCAGCAGCCAAGATCAGGGAGGGAAGGCCAACGTCCTGACTTTC. It encodes CASSQDQGGKANVLTF.

The genes are TRBV30 and TRBJ1-2; maybe TRBD1 (5 bases). The CDR3 is 18 residues long. Trimming took off 5 bases at V and 8 bases at J, with 33 bases between the two ends. From germline, CDR1 is GTSNPN and CDR2 SVGIG (reference sequence). The CDR3 spells CAWLDTTTPKRGEDGYTF. DNA of the CDR3: TGTGCCTGGCTGGACACCACAACACCTAAGCGGGGCGAAGACGGCTACACCTTC.

V is TRBV5-1 and J is TRBJ2-7; 10 positions agree with TRBD2. Germline V lookup: CDR1 SGHRS, CDR2 YFSETQ. The V gene end was trimmed by 4 bases and the J gene end by 2 bases; junction bases not matched to a gene: 9. The CDR3 is 16 residues long. CDR3 nucleotide sequence: TGCGCCAGCAGCGTACTAGCGGGGAGCTTCACCTACGAGCAGTACTTC. Its protein product is CASSVLAGSFTYEQYF.